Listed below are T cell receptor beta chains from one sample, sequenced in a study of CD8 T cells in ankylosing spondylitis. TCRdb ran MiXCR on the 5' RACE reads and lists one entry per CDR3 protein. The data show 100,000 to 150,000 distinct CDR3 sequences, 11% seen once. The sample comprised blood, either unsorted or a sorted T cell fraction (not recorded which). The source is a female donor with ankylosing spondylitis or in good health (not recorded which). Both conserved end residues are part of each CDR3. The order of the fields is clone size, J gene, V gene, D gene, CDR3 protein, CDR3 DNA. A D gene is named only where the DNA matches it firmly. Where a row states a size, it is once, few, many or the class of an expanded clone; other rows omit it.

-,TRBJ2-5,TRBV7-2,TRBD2,CASSLDSGRAGDTQYF,TGTGCCAGCAGCTTAGACAGCGGGAGGGCCGGAGACACCCAGTACTTC
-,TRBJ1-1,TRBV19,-,CASSISGDGTEAFF,TGTGCCAGTAGTATATCAGGGGATGGGACTGAAGCTTTCTTT
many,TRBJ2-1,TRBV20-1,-,CSASDGRLSGGNNEQFF,TGCAGTGCTAGCGATGGCCGCTTGAGTGGCGGTAATAATGAGCAGTTCTTC
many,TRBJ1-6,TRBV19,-,CASSIVSRPNSPLHF,TGTGCCAGTAGTATTGTCAGCCGTCCAAATTCACCCCTCCACTTT
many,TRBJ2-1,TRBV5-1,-,CASSLEQYNEQFF,TGCGCCAGCAGCTTGGAACAGTACAATGAGCAGTTCTTC
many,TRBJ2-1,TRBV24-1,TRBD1,CATSDSTGGSYNEQFF,TGTGCCACCAGTGATTCGACAGGGGGCTCCTACAATGAGCAGTTCTTC
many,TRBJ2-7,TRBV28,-,CASSPETGSSYEQYF,TGTGCCAGCAGTCCCGAGACAGGTTCCTCCTACGAGCAGTACTTC
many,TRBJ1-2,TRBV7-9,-,CASSTQGVYGYTF,TGTGCCAGCAGCACGCAGGGAGTCTATGGCTACACCTTC
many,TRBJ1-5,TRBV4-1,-,CASSQVPLLNQPQHF,TGCGCCAGCAGCCAAGTCCCCTTACTCAATCAGCCCCAGCATTTT
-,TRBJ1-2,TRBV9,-,CASSPESQPYYGYTF,TGTGCCAGCAGCCCCGAGTCACAACCTTACTATGGCTACACCTTC
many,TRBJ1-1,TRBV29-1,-,CSVSIDNSGTEAFF,TGCAGCGTTTCGATCGACAATTCGGGCACTGAAGCTTTCTTT
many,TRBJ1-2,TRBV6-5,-,CASSYTGFGSYYGYTF,TGTGCCAGCAGTTACACAGGGTTTGGTTCGTACTATGGCTACACCTTC
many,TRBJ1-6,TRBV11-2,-,CATCGVFHNSPLHF,TGTGCCACCTGCGGGGTGTTCCATAATTCACCCCTCCACTTT
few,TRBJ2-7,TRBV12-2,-,CASHSLRVSYEQYF,TGTGCAAGTCACAGCTTGAGGGTTAGTTACGAGCAGTACTTC
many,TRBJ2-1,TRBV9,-,CASSVYGKNEQFF,TGTGCCAGCAGCGTATATGGGAAGAATGAGCAGTTCTTC
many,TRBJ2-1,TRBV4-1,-,CASSHSPGTYYNEQFF,TGCGCCAGCAGCCACTCCCCCGGGACCTATTACAATGAGCAGTTCTTC
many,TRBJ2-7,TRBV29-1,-,CSVGDSLYEQYF,TGCAGCGTTGGAGACAGCCTATACGAGCAGTACTTC
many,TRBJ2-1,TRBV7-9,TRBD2,CASSHGLAGDWEQFF,TGTGCCAGCAGCCACGGACTAGCGGGAGATTGGGAGCAGTTCTTC